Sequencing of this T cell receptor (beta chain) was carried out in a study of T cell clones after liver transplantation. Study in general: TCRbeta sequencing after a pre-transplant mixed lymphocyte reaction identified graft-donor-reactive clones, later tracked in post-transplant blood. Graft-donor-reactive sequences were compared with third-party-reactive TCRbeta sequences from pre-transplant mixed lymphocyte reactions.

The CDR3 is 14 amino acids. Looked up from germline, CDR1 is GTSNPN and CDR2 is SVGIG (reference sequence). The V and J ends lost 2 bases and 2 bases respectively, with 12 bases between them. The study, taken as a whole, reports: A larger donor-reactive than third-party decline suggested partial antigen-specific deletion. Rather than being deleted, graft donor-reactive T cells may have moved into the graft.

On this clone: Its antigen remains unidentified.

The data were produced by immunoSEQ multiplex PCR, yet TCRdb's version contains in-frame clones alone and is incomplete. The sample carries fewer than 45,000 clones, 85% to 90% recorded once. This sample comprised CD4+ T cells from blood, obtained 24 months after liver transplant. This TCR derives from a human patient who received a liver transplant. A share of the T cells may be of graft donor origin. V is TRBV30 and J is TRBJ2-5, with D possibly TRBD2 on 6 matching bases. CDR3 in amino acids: CAWSSWGRQETQYF. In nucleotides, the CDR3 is TGTGCCTGGAGTAGCTGGGGGAGGCAAGAGACCCAGTACTTC. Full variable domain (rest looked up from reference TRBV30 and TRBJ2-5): SQTIHQWPATLVQPVGSPLSLECTVEGTSNPNLYWYRQAAGRGLQLLFYSVGIGQISSEVPQNLSASRPQDRQFILSSKKLLLSDSGFYLCAWSSWGRQETQYFGPGTRLLVL.